The 20 T cell receptor beta chains given below trace back to one sample, sequenced in a study of neurological immune-mediated disorders. Each CDR3 protein is one row after TCRdb ran MiXCR on the 5' RACE reads. The data contain around 76,000 distinct CDR3 sequences, 9.5% to 13% of them singletons. Time point noted: longitudinal time-point 1 (baseline). The sample was PBMCs. These receptors all come from a man aged 30 to 45 in good health.

On this clonotype itself: Since no conserved phenylalanine or tryptophan closes the CDR3, a read error is the likely cause. The rearrangement uses TRBV11-3 and TRBJ2-5; the match to TRBD2 covers 11 bases. V dropped 4 bases and J dropped 0; count of bases not matched to a gene: 4. The CDR3 length is 16 residues. Germline-derived CDR1 and CDR2 are SGHNT and YENEEA. The CDR3 loop reads CASSSGTSGYQETQYL. CDR3 sequence (DNA): TGTGCCAGCAGCTCCGGGACTAGCGGATACCAAGAGACCCAGTACTTA.

The sample holds many counts of this clonotype. V is TRBV5-1 and J is TRBJ1-1, with 8 nucleotides matching TRBD1. The CDR3 has 14 amino acids. The V segment lost 4 bases and the J segment 1 base; nucleotides outside the gene matches: 3. The germline V gene encodes CDR1 SGHRS and CDR2 YFSETQ. The CDR3 loop reads CASSPGQGNTEAFF. The CDR3 nucleotides are TGCGCCAGCAGCCCCGGACAGGGGAACACTGAAGCTTTCTTT.

CDR3: CASSPRGSDTGELFF. The CDR3 bases are TGTGCCAGCAGCCCCAGGGGCTCGGACACCGGGGAGCTGTTTTTT. The chain recombines TRBV7-3 with TRBJ2-2, with D perhaps TRBD1 (6 bases). V dropped 5 bases and J dropped 3 bases, with 13 bases sitting between them. The CDR3 consists of 15 residues. Germline CDR1 SGHTA, CDR2 FQGTGA. Full variable domain (missing parts from reference TRBV7-3 and TRBJ2-2): GAGVSQTPSNKVTEKGKYVELRCDPISGHTALYWYRQSLGQGPEFLIYFQGTGAADDSGLPNDRFFAVRPEGSVSTLKIQRTERGDSAVYLCASSPRGSDTGELFFGEGSRLTVL.

This clonotype has ten or more counts. This rearrangement joins TRBV28 to TRBJ1-1; perhaps TRBD1 as D (6 bases). The germline CDR1 and CDR2 sequences are MDHEN and SYDVKM. The V and J ends lost 5 bases and 1 base respectively, with 11 bases between them. This CDR3 has 14 residues. CDR3 nucleotide sequence: TGTGCCAGCAGTAGCCCGGGACAGAACACTGAAGCTTTCTTT. It codes for CASSSPGQNTEAFF.

This clonotype has a count of ten or more. The V call is TRBV20-1, the J call TRBJ2-7, with a possible D match to TRBD2 (6 bases). Trimming cost V 2 bases and J 2 bases, with 13 bases left between them. Germline loops: CDR1 DFQATT, CDR2 SNEGSKA (reference sequence). The CDR3 is 14 amino acids. The CDR3 DNA sequence: TGCAGTGCTAGACTTGGGACTTTTCCCTACGAGCAGTACTTC. Residues: CSARLGTFPYEQYF.

This clonotype has a count of ten or more. V usage is TRBV10-3 and J usage is TRBJ2-5, with TRBD2 matching over 9 bases. The CDR3 contains 16 residues. CDR1 ENHRY and CDR2 SYGVKD come from the germline V gene. The J segment lost 2 bases and the V segment lost 3 bases, leaving 7 bases of the junction unmatched. CDR3 nucleotides: TGTGCCATCAGTGAATTAGCGGGAGCCTTGCAAGAGACCCAGTACTTC. Translated: CAISELAGALQETQYF.

This clonotype has ten or more counts. This chain uses TRBV7-3 with TRBJ2-7, with 14 bases fitting TRBD2. V was pared by 1 base and J by 4 bases, with 9 bases of the junction left unmatched. The CDR3 is 18 residues long. Germline CDR1 SGHTA, CDR2 FQGTGA. This chain's CDR3 is CASSLKGLAGVSGYEQYF. The CDR3 region has the DNA TGTGCCAGCAGCTTAAAGGGACTAGCGGGAGTTTCCGGTTACGAGCAGTACTTC.

This clonotype appeared many times. This rearrangement joins TRBV5-1 to TRBJ2-1; 9 bases fit TRBD2. The CDR3 contains 16 residues. V lost 7 bases to trimming and J lost 7 bases; unmatched junction nucleotides: 15. Per germline, CDR1 SGHRS and CDR2 YFSETQ. The CDR3 here is CASSSALAGVWNEQFF. The CDR3, as DNA: TGCGCCAGCTCATCAGCCTTAGCGGGAGTCTGGAATGAGCAGTTCTTC.

This clonotype has ten or more counts. This chain's CDR3 is CASSLKLAATGNTIYF. CDR3 nucleotides: TGTGCCAGCAGCTTAAAGTTGGCCGCAACTGGAAACACCATATATTTT. The chain is built from TRBV11-2 and TRBJ1-3; D remains ambiguous. Germline V gene sequence: CDR1 SGHAT, CDR2 FQNNGV. This CDR3 is built from 16 residues. Trimming left V 2 bases short and J 2 bases short, with 13 bases between.

This clonotype was seen at least ten times. V and J are TRBV12-3 or TRBV12-4 and TRBJ2-5, with 12 bases identical to TRBD1. The length of the CDR3 is 16 residues. J gave up 4 bases and V 6 bases, and 9 bases lay outside the gene matches. The CDR3 is CASRPTGTGGPETQYF. The CDR3 region has the DNA TGTGCCAGCAGGCCAACCGGGACAGGGGGCCCAGAGACCCAGTACTTC.

This clonotype appeared many times. This chain connects TRBV7-6 to TRBJ2-3; D not resolved. This CDR3 has 12 amino acids. The V end was cut by 4 bases, the J end by 8 bases, with 10 bases between. Germline CDR1 and CDR2: SGHVS and FNYEAQ. As DNA, the CDR3 is TGTGCCAGCAGCTCCCGAGGAGCTACGCAGTATTTT. Its translation: CASSSRGATQYF.

In this sample, this clonotype turned up many times. The J gene is TRBJ1-2, the V gene TRBV20-1; TRBD1 matches 7 bases. Germline CDR1 and CDR2: DFQATT and SNEGSKA (reference sequence). The CDR3 sequence is 14 residues long. The trim removed 6 bases at V and 8 bases at J, leaving 15 bases unmatched. This CDR3 reads CSAPFERQGKGYTF. CDR3 bases: TGCAGTGCCCCCTTCGAAAGACAGGGAAAAGGCTACACCTTC.

Points on this clonotype: A much larger clone lies one base from this, so it may be a read error. This chain joins TRBV5-5 and TRBJ2-1, with 14 positions matching TRBD2. This CDR3 is 17 amino acids long. Germline loops: CDR1 SGHKS, CDR2 YYEKEE (reference sequence). The DNA of the CDR3 is TGTGCCAACAGCTTGGGGACTAGCGGGAGTTTCGACAATGAGCAGTTCTTC. It is translated as CANSLGTSGSFDNEQFF.

The table lists this clonotype with many counts. This chain connects TRBV20-1 to TRBJ2-1; 8 nucleotides match TRBD2. Germline lookup yields CDR1 DFQATT and CDR2 SNEGSKA (reference sequence). V lost 1 base to trimming and J lost 11 bases; unmatched junction nucleotides: 10. The CDR3 is 14 residues long. The CDR3 sequence: CSARASGSLPKQFF. In DNA, the CDR3 is TGCAGTGCTAGAGCGAGCGGGAGCCTCCCTAAGCAGTTCTTC.

There are many counts of this clonotype. The rearrangement uses TRBV5-5 and TRBJ2-2, with TRBD1 matching 8 bases. The ends lost 5 bases at V and 5 bases at J; junction bases unmatched: 5. CDR1 is SGHKS and CDR2 is YYEKEE in the germline V gene (reference sequence). There are 14 residues in the CDR3. The CDR3 region is CASSRTGSTGELFF. The CDR3 DNA reads as TGTGCCAGCAGTCGGACAGGGTCTACCGGGGAGCTGTTTTTT.

Only a few counts were recorded for this clonotype. J is TRBJ2-1 and V is TRBV24-1, with TRBD2 identical over 7 bases. The CDR3 covers 15 residues. The J segment lost 9 bases and the V segment lost 0 bases, leaving 7 bases of the junction unmatched. Germline lookup yields CDR1 KGHDR and CDR2 SFDVKD. The CDR3 reads CATSDLASGSGEQFF. The CDR3 nucleotides are TGTGCCACCAGTGATTTGGCTAGCGGAAGCGGTGAGCAGTTCTTC.

This clonotype was counted at least ten times. The gene calls are TRBV9 and TRBJ2-2; tentatively, D is TRBD2 (6 bases). The germline CDR1 and CDR2 sequences are SGDLS and YYNGEE. The CDR3 sequence is 16 residues long. V lost 4 bases to trimming and J lost 1 base, with 14 bases between them. CDR3 sequence reads: CASSPGLPKNTGELFF. The CDR3 bases are TGTGCCAGCAGCCCGGGACTCCCGAAGAACACCGGGGAGCTGTTTTTT.

This clonotype has at least ten counts. CDR3 residues: CSARDYAGTAGYDEQYF. The CDR3 DNA follows: TGCAGTGCTAGGGACTACGCAGGGACAGCGGGTTACGACGAGCAGTACTTC. This sequence joins TRBV20-1 and TRBJ2-7; tentative D call: TRBD1 (7 bases). Between the trimmed V and J ends, which lost 3 bases and 5 bases, there was a span of 26 bases. The CDR3 has 17 residues. The germline V gene has CDR1 DFQATT and CDR2 SNEGSKA (reference sequence).

This clonotype occurred many times. The chain joins TRBV12-3 or TRBV12-4 to TRBJ2-7; 10 bases line up with TRBD1. The V gene end was trimmed by 5 bases and the J gene end by 7 bases; junction bases not matched to a gene: 8. The CDR3 runs to 14 residues. The CDR3 DNA follows: TGTGCCAGCAGTCCCGGGACAGGGGTGTGGGAGCAGTACTTC. Translation: CASSPGTGVWEQYF.

This clonotype was seen at least ten times. V and J are TRBV7-9 and TRBJ1-1; D remains unclear. This CDR3 region has 16 residues. V lost 1 base and J lost 0, with 12 bases in between. CDR1 is SEHNR and CDR2 is FQNEAQ in the germline V gene (reference sequence). The CDR3 reads CASSLVAGLMNTEAFF. CDR3 coding DNA: TGTGCCAGCAGCTTAGTCGCTGGTCTGATGAACACTGAAGCTTTCTTT.